These T cell receptor beta chains were read from a single sample in a study of blood T cell repertoires in COVID-19. TCRdb's table, derived via immunoSEQ multiplex PCR, lists solely in-frame clones and lacks some. The data show some 240,000 clones, with 80% to 90% seen just once and roughly 10% held by the top ten. What was sequenced was peripheral blood. Source of these receptors: a woman between 65 and 79 years old with COVID-19, enrolled during active disease. Each CDR3 is given without its conserved first and last residue. Each record gives: J gene, CDR3 length, V gene, CDR3 protein.

j_gene: TRBJ2-7
len: 12
v_gene: TRBV11-3
CDR3aa: ASSFEQGHNEQY

j_gene: TRBJ1-5
len: 12
v_gene: TRBV6-2/TRBV6-3
CDR3aa: ASSYFTGGQPQH

j_gene: TRBJ2-7
len: 10
v_gene: TRBV5-1
CDR3aa: ASSSGSYGQY

j_gene: TRBJ2-7
len: 12
v_gene: TRBV19
CDR3aa: ASSIGGSSYEQY

j_gene: TRBJ1-1
len: 15
v_gene: TRBV7-3
CDR3aa: ASSPKGGFGYGTEAF

j_gene: TRBJ2-1
len: 16
v_gene: TRBV9
CDR3aa: ASSSTHFPSAQGNEQF

j_gene: TRBJ1-1
len: 11
v_gene: TRBV25-1
CDR3aa: ASRGQLNTEAF

j_gene: TRBJ2-1
len: 10
v_gene: TRBV25-1
CDR3aa: ASSVGGLKQF

j_gene: TRBJ1-4
len: 14
v_gene: TRBV10-3
CDR3aa: AISEGTAATNEKLF

j_gene: TRBJ2-3
len: 11
v_gene: TRBV2
CDR3aa: ATTRVVTDTQY

j_gene: TRBJ2-2
len: 14
v_gene: TRBV27
CDR3aa: ASSLSGQGNTGELF

j_gene: TRBJ2-3
len: 11
v_gene: TRBV3-1/TRBV3-2
CDR3aa: ASSFRDTDTQY

j_gene: TRBJ1-5
len: 12
v_gene: TRBV3-1/TRBV3-2
CDR3aa: ASSPYRGNQPQH

j_gene: TRBJ2-7
len: 14
v_gene: TRBV7-2
CDR3aa: ASSLGFADNSYEQY

j_gene: TRBJ1-6
len: 14
v_gene: TRBV19
CDR3aa: ASSPTAGFYNSPLH

j_gene: TRBJ1-5
len: 12
v_gene: TRBV3-1/TRBV3-2
CDR3aa: ASSPTGNNQPQH

j_gene: TRBJ1-5
len: 12
v_gene: TRBV7-3
CDR3aa: ASSLNFPFQPQH

j_gene: TRBJ2-7
len: 18
v_gene: TRBV6-2/TRBV6-3
CDR3aa: ASSYYELKPGQGTPYEQY

j_gene: TRBJ1-5
len: 12
v_gene: TRBV5-1
CDR3aa: ASSPQGLNQPQH

j_gene: TRBJ1-6
len: 13
v_gene: TRBV5-1
CDR3aa: ASREDSSYNSPLH

j_gene: TRBJ2-1
len: 13
v_gene: TRBV5-1
CDR3aa: ASSLGLAGYNEQF

j_gene: TRBJ2-5
len: 13
v_gene: TRBV5-1
CDR3aa: ASAPRAGGLETQY

j_gene: TRBJ1-5
len: 13
v_gene: TRBV19
CDR3aa: ASSIGMGAQGPQH

j_gene: TRBJ1-4
len: 14
v_gene: TRBV9
CDR3aa: ASSVGGDRANEKLF

j_gene: TRBJ2-7
len: 12
v_gene: TRBV6-6
CDR3aa: ASSPGQGGHEQY

j_gene: TRBJ1-5
len: 12
v_gene: TRBV6-4
CDR3aa: AITQGHKGQPQH

j_gene: TRBJ2-7
len: 10
v_gene: TRBV30
CDR3aa: AWSPGGYEQY

j_gene: TRBJ2-3
len: 13
v_gene: TRBV6-2/TRBV6-3
CDR3aa: ASSYGLADTDTQY

j_gene: TRBJ1-1
len: 13
v_gene: TRBV18
CDR3aa: ASSPARTVLTEAF

j_gene: TRBJ1-1
len: 13
v_gene: TRBV27
CDR3aa: ASSPPGGRWSEAF

j_gene: TRBJ2-3
len: 12
v_gene: TRBV6-1
CDR3aa: ASSESRQTDTQY

j_gene: TRBJ1-2
len: 12
v_gene: TRBV5-1
CDR3aa: ASRPGTGYYGYT

j_gene: TRBJ1-1
len: 12
v_gene: TRBV19
CDR3aa: ASRPTVGRTEAF

j_gene: TRBJ2-7
len: 9
v_gene: TRBV3-1/TRBV3-2
CDR3aa: ASSRADEQY

j_gene: TRBJ2-7
len: 12
v_gene: TRBV6-6
CDR3aa: ASRTTGGGYEQY

j_gene: TRBJ2-6
len: 12
v_gene: TRBV15
CDR3aa: ATTRTGGANVLT

j_gene: TRBJ1-2
len: 13
v_gene: TRBV4-1
CDR3aa: ASSGEDRTIYGYT

j_gene: TRBJ1-5
len: 10
v_gene: TRBV6-5
CDR3aa: ASRDRIGHQH

j_gene: TRBJ2-5
len: 15
v_gene: TRBV7-2
CDR3aa: ASSPGRTSLSQETQY

j_gene: TRBJ1-2
len: 11
v_gene: TRBV2
CDR3aa: ASSGSVAGGYT

j_gene: TRBJ1-2
len: 12
v_gene: TRBV15
CDR3aa: ATSRDRGGYGYT

j_gene: TRBJ2-7
len: 13
v_gene: TRBV6-6
CDR3aa: ASRFDRGRPYEQY

j_gene: TRBJ2-2
len: 11
v_gene: TRBV2
CDR3aa: ASSERGTGELF

j_gene: TRBJ2-7
len: 16
v_gene: TRBV4-1
CDR3aa: ASSQGLPGTGGAYEQY

j_gene: TRBJ1-2
len: 14
v_gene: TRBV7-2
CDR3aa: ASRLSNLGVNYGYT

j_gene: TRBJ2-1
len: 17
v_gene: TRBV6-2/TRBV6-3
CDR3aa: ASSYLGLEVRFSYNEQF

j_gene: TRBJ1-4
len: 11
v_gene: TRBV4-1
CDR3aa: ASSPGGREKLF

j_gene: TRBJ2-1
len: 14
v_gene: TRBV6-6
CDR3aa: ASSYSAGVSYNEPF

j_gene: TRBJ2-1
len: 14
v_gene: TRBV7-3
CDR3aa: ASSLTSLAGLNEQF

j_gene: TRBJ1-5
len: 13
v_gene: TRBV18
CDR3aa: ASSYRNPPNQPQH

j_gene: TRBJ1-1
len: 12
v_gene: TRBV5-8
CDR3aa: ASTRTGMNTEAF

j_gene: TRBJ2-7
len: 13
v_gene: TRBV5-1
CDR3aa: ASSFGGGGGYEQY

j_gene: TRBJ1-5
len: 15
v_gene: TRBV10-3
CDR3aa: AISAREGQGISQPQH

j_gene: TRBJ1-2
len: 12
v_gene: TRBV28
CDR3aa: ASSPVWQDYGYT

j_gene: TRBJ1-2
len: 12
v_gene: TRBV9
CDR3aa: ASSVVTGGYGYT

j_gene: TRBJ2-7
len: 14
v_gene: TRBV28
CDR3aa: ASSLTSGSSSYEQY